This entry lists 25 T cell receptor beta chains sequenced from one sample in a study of radiotherapy plus CTLA-4 blockade in lung cancer (dated 2018 in TCRdb). Libraries were made using the immunoSEQ multiplex PCR assay. TCRdb obtained this table from immuneACCESS and retained in-frame rearrangements with V and J assigned. These tables miss some clones; where compared with another copy, unresolved V genes account for less than half of the shortfall, and the remainder is unexplained. The sample table lists roughly 90,000 clones, about 86% of them with a count of one. The ten largest clones represent 4% to 6% of the sample. Here the sequenced sample was peripheral blood, taken from a patient treated with radiotherapy plus ipilimumab. Receptors originate from a human donor with non-small cell lung cancer that progressed on radiotherapy plus ipilimumab.

The chain combines TRBV30 with TRBJ1-1; D remains ambiguous. The CDR3 sequence is 13 residues long. V was cut by 2 bases and J by 4 bases, with 11 bases left in between. Germline loops: CDR1 GTSNPN, CDR2 SVGIG (reference sequence). CDR3 sequence (DNA): TGTGCCTGGAGTTCCTCGGGGAGCACTGAAGCTTTCTTT. It yields the protein CAWSSSGSTEAFF.

V is TRBV2 and J is TRBJ2-7; D unclear. V was shortened by 6 bases and J by 4 bases, with 7 bases between the two germline ends. Per germline, CDR1 SNHLY and CDR2 FYNNEI. The CDR3 contains 11 residues. CDR3 bases: TGTGCCAGCAGCGTAAGGTACGAGCAGTACTTC. Its translation is CASSVRYEQYF.

This clone was detected a few times. The J gene is TRBJ2-1, the V gene TRBV11-3; the match to TRBD2 covers 7 bases. Trimming took 6 bases from V and 4 from J; bases not matched to a gene: 12. CDR1 and CDR2 (germline): SGHNT, YENEEA. This CDR3 comprises 16 residues. The CDR3 loop reads CASRSSSLATYNEQFF. The CDR3 region has the DNA TGTGCCAGCAGATCTAGCTCACTAGCGACATACAATGAGCAGTTCTTC.

The V and J genes are TRBV10-3 and TRBJ2-7; 7 nucleotides agree with TRBD1. Germline lookup yields CDR1 ENHRY and CDR2 SYGVKD. This CDR3 has 14 amino acids. Trimming took 6 bases from V and 2 from J; bases not matched to a gene: 7. The CDR3 reads CAIRVGTATYEQYF. As DNA, the CDR3 is TGTGCCATCAGGGTGGGGACAGCGACCTACGAGCAGTACTTC.

This chain's CDR3 is CASSLTGRWTDTQYF. In nucleotides, the CDR3 is TGTGCCAGCAGCTTAACGGGAAGATGGACAGATACGCAGTATTTT. V and J are TRBV27 and TRBJ2-3, with D maybe TRBD2 (5 bases). The V end was cut by 6 bases, the J end by 3 bases, with 16 bases between. The germline V gene encodes CDR1 MNHEY and CDR2 SMNVEV (reference sequence). The CDR3 consists of 15 residues.

The chain links TRBV5-1 to TRBJ2-4; D assignment may be TRBD1 or TRBD2 (5 bases each). The CDR3 consists of 14 residues. Germline-derived CDR1 and CDR2 are SGHRS and YFSETQ. V lost 5 bases to trimming and J lost 4 bases, with 13 bases between them. The DNA for the CDR3 is TGCGCCAGCAGTTACCGGGGCGATAAAAACATTCAGTACTTC. This encodes CASSYRGDKNIQYF.

V and J are TRBV18 and TRBJ2-5; no clear D. Germline values: CDR1 KGHSH, CDR2 LQKENI. The germline V and J ends were trimmed by 8 bases and 4 bases, with 14 bases remaining between them. CDR3 size: 13 residues. Here the CDR3 reads CASTTRYGETQYF. In DNA, the CDR3 is TGTGCCAGCACTACACGGTACGGAGAGACCCAGTACTTC.

The gene calls are TRBV19 and TRBJ2-7; D call uncertain. This CDR3 region has 12 residues. CDR1 is LNHDA and CDR2 is SQIVND in the germline V gene (reference sequence). With 3 bases removed from V and 10 bases from J, the gap between germline ends came to 13 bases. The CDR3 DNA reads as TGTGCCAGTAGTATCGTAGGACGAGGCCAGTACTTC. This gives the protein CASSIVGRGQYF. The full variable domain, with the rest looked up from reference TRBV19 and TRBJ2-7, is DGGITQSPKYLFRKEGQNVTLSCEQNLNHDAMYWYRQDPGQGLRLIYYSQIVNDFQKGDIAEGYSVSREKKESFPLTVTSAQKNPTAFYLCASSIVGRGQYFGPGTRLTVT.

This sequence joins TRBV11-3 and TRBJ2-5; the match to TRBD2 covers 10 bases. The CDR3 sequence is 14 residues long. Germline CDR1 reads SGHNT; CDR2 reads YENEEA. V dropped 5 bases and J dropped 4; count of bases not matched to a gene: 4. The CDR3 spells CASSPGTSAETQYF. CDR3 nucleotides: TGTGCCAGCAGCCCCGGGACTAGCGCAGAGACCCAGTACTTC.

The CDR3 bases are TGTGCCAGCAGTCAGGCGAGGGGACAGGGGCCTTACGAGCAGTACTTC. Its protein product is CASSQARGQGPYEQYF. This chain joins TRBV6-6 and TRBJ2-7; 10 bases are a match to TRBD1. The trim removed 5 bases at V and 4 bases at J, leaving 11 bases unmatched. Germline lookup yields CDR1 MNHNY and CDR2 SVGAGI (reference sequence). The CDR3 length is 16 residues.

This clone was found once. The gene calls are TRBV2 and TRBJ2-3; D may be TRBD2 (5 bases). This CDR3 has 14 residues. Germline V gene data show CDR1 as SNHLY and CDR2 as FYNNEI. Trimming left V 6 bases short and J 0 bases short, with 10 bases between. CDR3 sequence: CASRAVTSTDTQYF. The CDR3 DNA reads as TGTGCCAGCAGAGCGGTGACTAGCACAGATACGCAGTATTTT.

The chain employs TRBV5-1 and TRBJ2-7, with D maybe TRBD2 (7 bases). The CDR3 runs to 13 residues. Germline CDR1 and CDR2: SGHRS and YFSETQ. Trimming removed 0 bases from V and 6 bases from J, with 10 bases in between. CDR3 nucleotide sequence: TGCGCCAGCAGCTTGGACGGGGGGCGCGAGCAGTACTTC. Translated: CASSLDGGREQYF.

This clone was found a few times. The chain combines TRBV25-1 with TRBJ1-1, with D tentatively TRBD1 (5 bases). V lost 3 bases and J 4 bases, leaving 6 bases between the germline ends. There are 12 residues in the CDR3. Germline CDR1 reads MGHDK; CDR2 reads SYGVNS. The CDR3 coding sequence is TGTGCCAGCAGTGACAGGGCCACTGAAGCTTTCTTT. It yields the protein CASSDRATEAFF.

V usage is TRBV6-1 and J usage is TRBJ1-4; 7 bases map to TRBD1. CDR3 length: 15 residues. Germline trimming cut 7 bases from V and 1 base from J; bases unmatched to any gene: 6. Germline V gene sequence: CDR1 MNHNS, CDR2 SASEGT. The CDR3 reads CASKGAMGTNEKLFF. The CDR3 DNA sequence: TGTGCCAGCAAGGGGGCGATGGGAACTAATGAAAAACTGTTTTTT.

This clone was seen only a few times. V is TRBV9 and J is TRBJ1-2; no reliable D call. V was shortened by 4 bases and J by 0 bases, with 13 bases between the two germline ends. Per germline, CDR1 SGDLS and CDR2 YYNGEE. The CDR3 length is 15 residues. CDR3 amino acids: CASSPGPTTNYGYTF. Written as DNA, the CDR3 is TGTGCCAGCAGCCCTGGACCCACAACTAACTATGGCTACACCTTC.

This clone was seen just once. The genes are TRBV30 and TRBJ1-5; D ambiguous. This CDR3 spans 13 amino acids. The V gene's germline CDR1 is GTSNPN and CDR2 SVGIG (reference sequence). Trimming took 5 bases from V and 3 from J, leaving 11 bases between them. CDR3 sequence (DNA): TGTGCCTGGGCCCAGGAGATCAATCAGCCCCAGCATTTT. Its translation is CAWAQEINQPQHF.

The gene calls are TRBV5-1 and TRBJ1-4, with D tentatively TRBD1 (6 bases). Germline assignment: CDR1 SGHRS and CDR2 YFSETQ. V lost 4 bases, J lost 8 bases, and 24 bases lay in between. This CDR3 has 17 residues. In DNA, the CDR3 is TGCGCCAGCAGCCCTACGACGCTCGGGGGGGCTGGAGAAAAACTGTTTTTT. Translated: CASSPTTLGGAGEKLFF.

This clone was detected only once. The genes are TRBV7-8 and TRBJ1-2, with D hard to call. This CDR3 spans 14 amino acids. Deletions cut 5 bases from V and 6 bases from J, with 16 bases between. CDR1 and CDR2 (germline): SGHVS, FQNEAQ. The CDR3, as DNA: TGTGCCAGCAGCCCCCGGGAGGGTCACCATGGCTACACCTTC. Translated, it gives CASSPREGHHGYTF.

This chain joins TRBV29-1 and TRBJ1-2; D is unclear. V shed 0 bases and J shed 8 bases, with 10 bases lying between them. CDR3 length: 12 amino acids. The V gene's germline CDR1 is SQVTM and CDR2 ANQGSEA. This CDR3 is CSVEDQMGGYTF. The CDR3, as DNA: TGCAGCGTTGAAGATCAAATGGGAGGCTACACCTTC. The variable domain in full, completed from reference TRBV29-1 and TRBJ1-2, reads SAVISQKPSRDICQRGTSLTIQCQVDSQVTMMFWYRQQPGQSLTLIATANQGSEATYESGFVIDKFPISRPNLTFSTLTVSNMSPEDSSIYLCSVEDQMGGYTFGSGTRLTVV.

The rearrangement uses TRBV15 and TRBJ2-5, with D possibly being TRBD1 or TRBD2 (5 bases each). The CDR3 totals 16 residues. Germline CDR1 and CDR2: LNHNV and YYDKDF (reference sequence). V lost 3 bases to trimming and J lost 1 base, with 15 bases between them. CDR3 loop: CATSSPRGTPQETQYF. The CDR3 DNA reads TGTGCCACCAGCAGCCCACGTGGGACCCCCCAAGAGACCCAGTACTTC.

The V and J genes are TRBV6-1 and TRBJ1-2, with 8 bases that match TRBD1. Per germline, CDR1 MNHNS and CDR2 SASEGT. This CDR3 comprises 15 residues. With V trimmed by 5 bases and J by 2 bases, 7 bases remained unmatched. Written as DNA, the CDR3 is TGTGCCAGCAGTTTCCGGGACAGGCCGAACTATGGCTACACCTTC. This gives the protein CASSFRDRPNYGYTF.

This chain links TRBV6-1 with TRBJ1-2; 7 nucleotides agree with TRBD1. The V segment lost 3 bases and the J segment 3 bases; nucleotides outside the gene matches: 7. The length of the CDR3 is 15 residues. CDR1 MNHNS and CDR2 SASEGT come from the germline V gene. The CDR3 coding sequence is TGTGCCAGCAGTGATTCGAACCAGGGGGACTATGGCTACACCTTC. Its translation: CASSDSNQGDYGYTF.

The chain joins TRBV12-5 to TRBJ1-3; 7 bases line up with TRBD1. V lost 6 bases, J lost 2 bases, and 7 bases stayed unmatched. There are 15 residues in the CDR3. From germline, CDR1 is LGHNT and CDR2 FRNRAP. The CDR3 spells CASGGGQLAGNTIYF. Written as DNA, the CDR3 is TGTGCTAGTGGAGGGGGACAGCTTGCTGGAAACACCATATATTTT. The whole variable domain, remainder taken from reference TRBV12-5 and TRBJ1-3, is DARVTQTPRHKVTEMGQEVTMRCQPILGHNTVFWYRQTMMQGLELLAYFRNRAPLDDSGMPKDRFSAEMPDATLATLKIQPSEPRDSAVYFCASGGGQLAGNTIYFGEGSWLTVV.

The chain joins TRBV30 to TRBJ2-7; perhaps TRBD1 as D (5 bases). V was clipped by 8 bases and J by 7 bases, with 24 bases between them. This CDR3 comprises 14 residues. Per the germline V gene, CDR1 is GTSNPN and CDR2 is SVGIG (reference sequence). CDR3 sequence reads: CAGGTGSPRREQYF. The CDR3 region has the DNA TGTGCCGGCGGAACAGGTAGCCCACGGCGGGAGCAGTACTTC.

This clone was seen once. This chain uses TRBV15 with TRBJ1-4; TRBD1 matches 10 bases. The V segment lost 1 base and the J segment 7 bases; nucleotides outside the gene matches: 9. Germline loops: CDR1 LNHNV, CDR2 YYDKDF (reference sequence). This CDR3 is built from 17 residues. CDR3 sequence reads: CATSRARGTGEAEKLFF. For the CDR3, the DNA is TGTGCCACCAGCAGAGCCAGGGGGACAGGGGAGGCTGAAAAACTGTTTTTT.